Listed below are T cell receptor beta chains from one sample, sequenced in a study of cytomegalovirus exposure and HLA in healthy donors. Using immunoSEQ multiplex PCR, the repertoire was profiled, and TCRdb retains in-frame clones only, with some absent. The table includes under 70,000 clones, about 73% detected once. The sequencing sample was made of PBMCs. Receptor source: a woman in her sixties in good health and CMV-seropositive. Each CDR3 is given with its conserved first and last residue.

j_call: TRBJ2-5; v_call: TRBV11-3; cdr3_aa: CASSALGETQYF
j_call: TRBJ2-3; v_call: TRBV11-3; cdr3_aa: CASSSLAGGTDTQYF
j_call: TRBJ1-1; v_call: TRBV5-4; cdr3_aa: CASSLGGTGEAFF
j_call: TRBJ2-7; v_call: TRBV7-9; cdr3_aa: CASSPTGNEQYF
j_call: TRBJ1-4; v_call: TRBV30; cdr3_aa: CAWSVGHHNEKLFF
j_call: TRBJ2-6; v_call: TRBV23-1; cdr3_aa: CASSQSAGAGANVLTF
j_call: TRBJ2-5; v_call: TRBV7-9; cdr3_aa: CASSLVSGDIKETQYF
j_call: TRBJ1-1; v_call: TRBV29-1; cdr3_aa: CSVNEWTGRETEAFF
j_call: TRBJ2-7; v_call: TRBV19; cdr3_aa: CASSTRVGEQYF
j_call: TRBJ2-7; v_call: TRBV7-9; cdr3_aa: CASSLATGDEQYF
j_call: TRBJ1-5; v_call: TRBV18; cdr3_aa: CASSHTGGENQPQHF
j_call: TRBJ1-5; v_call: TRBV6-6; cdr3_aa: CASSSTGTVSNQPQHF
j_call: TRBJ1-2; v_call: TRBV10-1; cdr3_aa: CASSQDSTYGYTF
j_call: TRBJ2-1; v_call: TRBV15; cdr3_aa: CSCSSNRVNEQFF
j_call: TRBJ2-6; v_call: TRBV5-5; cdr3_aa: CASSLRQVYSGANVLTF
j_call: TRBJ1-4; v_call: TRBV7-2; cdr3_aa: CASSLSQGDEKLFF
j_call: TRBJ2-2; v_call: TRBV18; cdr3_aa: CASSPSTGGNTGELFF
j_call: TRBJ1-5; v_call: TRBV5-5; cdr3_aa: CASSLAVAGGEYQPQHF
j_call: TRBJ1-5; v_call: TRBV27; cdr3_aa: CASSLGGGGQPQHF
j_call: TRBJ1-2; v_call: TRBV29-1; cdr3_aa: CSVGSSGRANGYTF
j_call: TRBJ2-7; v_call: TRBV18; cdr3_aa: CASSQRTGERWEQYF
j_call: TRBJ1-1; v_call: TRBV4-3; cdr3_aa: CASSQDRGAGTEAFF
j_call: TRBJ1-3; v_call: TRBV9; cdr3_aa: CASSVMEGPGNTIYF
j_call: TRBJ1-1; v_call: TRBV6-5; cdr3_aa: CASSYSRVGGDTEAFF
j_call: TRBJ1-2; v_call: TRBV29-1; cdr3_aa: CSVGERTGYGYTF
j_call: TRBJ2-5; v_call: TRBV7-9; cdr3_aa: CASIVGHSEETQYF
j_call: TRBJ2-7; v_call: TRBV5-5; cdr3_aa: CASSLVWGRDEQYF
j_call: TRBJ2-7; v_call: TRBV27; cdr3_aa: CASSLSERGPYEQYF
j_call: TRBJ1-4; v_call: TRBV18; cdr3_aa: CASSPRGANEKLFF
j_call: TRBJ2-3; v_call: TRBV5-6; cdr3_aa: CASSSGTGNRLTDTQYF
j_call: TRBJ2-2; v_call: TRBV19; cdr3_aa: CASSIGVLTGELFF
j_call: TRBJ1-4; v_call: TRBV5-1; cdr3_aa: CASSSGTEGEKLFF
j_call: TRBJ2-2; v_call: TRBV13; cdr3_aa: CASSLVAGNTGELFF
j_call: TRBJ1-1; v_call: TRBV20-1; cdr3_aa: CSALPYTEAFF
j_call: TRBJ2-2; v_call: TRBV29-1; cdr3_aa: CSVAAAGAGELFF
j_call: TRBJ2-7; v_call: TRBV6-1; cdr3_aa: CASSEEAGQTYEQYF
j_call: TRBJ2-1; v_call: TRBV7-3; cdr3_aa: CASSSGGAEQFF
j_call: TRBJ1-1; v_call: TRBV11-2; cdr3_aa: CASSGDRNTEAFF